These 3 T cell receptor beta chains originate from one sample sequenced in a study of blood T cell repertoires in COVID-19. This table comes from immunoSEQ multiplex PCR, and its TCRdb copy is limited to in-frame clones, with some not included. The sample has about 210,000 clones, more than 70% seen once; the top ten hold 10% to 15%. Sequenced: peripheral blood. The receptors derive from a human donor in a cohort sampled during active COVID-19.

Ten or more counts support this clone. The V call is TRBV19, the J call TRBJ1-1; 7 positions match TRBD1. The V and J ends lost 7 bases and 8 bases, in that order; junction bases with no gene match: 10. Germline V gives CDR1 LNHDA, CDR2 SQIVND (reference sequence). This CDR3 has 13 amino acids. DNA of the CDR3: TGTGCCAGTACCCCGACAGGGAGTAAAGAAGCTTTCTTT. Its protein is CASTPTGSKEAFF.

The chain combines TRBV19 with TRBJ1-5, with D possibly being TRBD1 (5 bases). This CDR3 region has 17 residues. V lost 2 bases to trimming and J lost 5 bases, with 19 bases between them. Germline loops: CDR1 LNHDA, CDR2 SQIVND (reference sequence). The CDR3 region has the DNA TGTGCCAGTAGTATATCGGGACTCCTTTTGGGGGATCAGCCCCAGCATTTT. Its translation is CASSISGLLLGDQPQHF.

The chain links TRBV3-1 (or the pseudogene TRBV3-2) to TRBJ2-1, with 9 bases matching TRBD1. This CDR3 contains 14 residues. Looked up from germline, CDR1 is LGHDT and CDR2 is YNNKEL (reference sequence). Losses at the gene ends were 1 base for V and 8 bases for J; bases not matched to a gene: 3. The CDR3 coding sequence is TGTGCCAGCAGCCAAGGAACAGGGGGCGATGAGCAGTTCTTC. This encodes CASSQGTGGDEQFF.